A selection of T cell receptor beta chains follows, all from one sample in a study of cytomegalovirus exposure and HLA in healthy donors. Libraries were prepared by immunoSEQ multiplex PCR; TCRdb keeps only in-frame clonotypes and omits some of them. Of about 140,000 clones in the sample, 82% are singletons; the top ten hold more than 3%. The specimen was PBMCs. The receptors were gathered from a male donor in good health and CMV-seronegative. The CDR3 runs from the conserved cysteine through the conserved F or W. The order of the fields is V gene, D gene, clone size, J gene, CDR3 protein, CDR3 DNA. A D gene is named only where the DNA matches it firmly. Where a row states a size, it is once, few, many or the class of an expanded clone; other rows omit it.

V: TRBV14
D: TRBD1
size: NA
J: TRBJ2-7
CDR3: CASSHGTGLEQYF
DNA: TGTGCCAGCAGCCATGGGACAGGGCTCGAGCAGTACTTC

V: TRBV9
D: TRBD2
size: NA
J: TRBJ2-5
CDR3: CASSLRLAGDETQYF
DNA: TGTGCCAGCAGCCTCCGACTAGCGGGGGATGAGACCCAGTACTTC

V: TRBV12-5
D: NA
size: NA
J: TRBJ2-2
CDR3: CASGLVRGGTGELFF
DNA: TGTGCTAGTGGTTTGGTTAGGGGGGGTACCGGGGAGCTGTTTTTT

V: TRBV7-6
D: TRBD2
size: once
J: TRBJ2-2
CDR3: CASSPSPRAGGHTGELFF
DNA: TGTGCCAGCAGCCCTAGCCCCCGGGCGGGAGGGCACACCGGGGAGCTGTTTTTT

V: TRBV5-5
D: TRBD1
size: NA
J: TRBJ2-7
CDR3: CASSLGQGAVEQYF
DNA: TGTGCCAGCAGCTTGGGACAGGGGGCGGTCGAGCAGTACTTC

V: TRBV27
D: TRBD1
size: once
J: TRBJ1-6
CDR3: CASSLGTGVYNSPLHF
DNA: TGTGCCAGCAGTCTCGGGACAGGGGTCTATAATTCACCCCTCCACTTT

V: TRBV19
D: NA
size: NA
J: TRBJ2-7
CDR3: CASSKTIRDKLYEQYF
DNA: TGTGCCAGTAGTAAAACAATCCGGGACAAACTCTACGAGCAGTACTTC

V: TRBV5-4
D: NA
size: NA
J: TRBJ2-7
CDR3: CASSVQGATNEQYF
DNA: TGTGCCAGCAGCGTTCAGGGTGCAACTAACGAGCAGTACTTC

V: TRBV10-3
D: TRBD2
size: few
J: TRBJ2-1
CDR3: CAISDVLAGEYNEQFF
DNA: TGTGCCATCAGTGACGTACTAGCGGGAGAATACAATGAGCAGTTCTTC

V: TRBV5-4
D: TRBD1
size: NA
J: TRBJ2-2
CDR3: CASSGTGFPGELFF
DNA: TGTGCCAGCAGCGGGACAGGGTTTCCGGGGGAGCTGTTTTTT

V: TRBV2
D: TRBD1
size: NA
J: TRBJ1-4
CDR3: CASSSDRGREKLFF
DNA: TGTGCCAGCAGTTCGGACAGGGGGAGGGAAAAACTGTTTTTT

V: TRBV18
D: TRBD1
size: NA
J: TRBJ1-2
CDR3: CASSPRQGGYGYTF
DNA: TGTGCCAGCTCACCACGACAGGGAGGCTATGGCTACACCTTC

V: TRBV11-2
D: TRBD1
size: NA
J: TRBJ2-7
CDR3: CASSGPGTGGHEQYF
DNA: TGTGCCAGCAGCGGCCCAGGGACAGGGGGCCACGAGCAGTACTTC

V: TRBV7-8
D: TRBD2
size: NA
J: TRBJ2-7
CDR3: CASREIAGEGYEQYF
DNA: TGTGCCAGCAGAGAGATAGCGGGCGAAGGGTACGAGCAGTACTTC

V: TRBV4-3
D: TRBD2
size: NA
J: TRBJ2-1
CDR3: CASSQGLAGAGEQFF
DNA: TGCGCCAGCAGCCAAGGACTAGCGGGAGCTGGTGAGCAGTTCTTC

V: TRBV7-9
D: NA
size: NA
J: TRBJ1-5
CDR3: CASSFPDSNQPQHF
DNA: TGTGCCAGCAGCTTCCCAGATAGCAATCAGCCCCAGCATTTT

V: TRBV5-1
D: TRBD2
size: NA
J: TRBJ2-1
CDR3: CASSAGGNVYNEQFF
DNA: TGCGCCAGCAGCGCGGGAGGCAATGTATACAATGAGCAGTTCTTC

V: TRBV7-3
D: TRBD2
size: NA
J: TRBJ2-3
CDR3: CASSFSGTLTDTQYF
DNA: TGTGCCAGCAGCTTCAGCGGGACTCTCACAGATACGCAGTATTTT

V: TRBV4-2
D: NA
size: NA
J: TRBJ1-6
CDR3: CASSLYLDLGSYNSPLHF
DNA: TGTGCCAGCAGCCTCTATCTAGACTTAGGCTCCTATAATTCACCCCTCCACTTT

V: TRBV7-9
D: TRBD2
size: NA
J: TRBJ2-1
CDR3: CASSPRTSVAQFF
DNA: TGTGCCAGCAGCCCCCGGACTAGCGTGGCGCAGTTCTTC

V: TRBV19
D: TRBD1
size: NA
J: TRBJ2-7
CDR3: CASSFRGIAYEQYF
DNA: TGTGCCAGTAGTTTCAGGGGGATCGCCTACGAGCAGTACTTC

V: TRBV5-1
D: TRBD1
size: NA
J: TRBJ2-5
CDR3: CASSSTGWGETQYF
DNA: TGCGCCAGCAGCTCGACAGGGTGGGGGGAGACCCAGTACTTC

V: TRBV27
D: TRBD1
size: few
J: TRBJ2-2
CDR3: CASSSGQEGTGELFF
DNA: TGTGCCAGCAGTTCTGGACAGGAAGGAACCGGGGAGCTGTTTTTT

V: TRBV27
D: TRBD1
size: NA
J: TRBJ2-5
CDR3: CASRPTGEETQYF
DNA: TGTGCCAGCAGGCCGACAGGGGAAGAGACCCAGTACTTC

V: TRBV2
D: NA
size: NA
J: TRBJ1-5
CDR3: CASSELRTDQPQHF
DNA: TGTGCCAGCAGTGAACTTCGCACTGATCAGCCCCAGCATTTT

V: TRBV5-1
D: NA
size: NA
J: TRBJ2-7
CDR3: CASSLGEFYSYEQYF
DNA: TGCGCCAGCAGCTTAGGAGAGTTTTATTCCTACGAGCAGTACTTC

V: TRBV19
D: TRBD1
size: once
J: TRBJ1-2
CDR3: CASSIRTGGYGYTF
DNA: TGTGCCAGTAGTATTCGGACAGGGGGCTATGGCTACACCTTC

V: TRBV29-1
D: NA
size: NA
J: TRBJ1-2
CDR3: CSVASTGNYGYTF
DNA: TGCAGCGTAGCTAGTACAGGAAACTATGGCTACACCTTC

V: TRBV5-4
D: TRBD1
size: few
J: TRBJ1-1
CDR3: CASSLRQGRTAFF
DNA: TGTGCCAGCAGCTTGAGACAGGGACGCACAGCTTTCTTT

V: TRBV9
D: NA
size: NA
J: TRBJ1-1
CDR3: CASSGGGMNTEAFF
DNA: TGTGCCAGCAGCGGAGGGGGTATGAACACTGAAGCTTTCTTT

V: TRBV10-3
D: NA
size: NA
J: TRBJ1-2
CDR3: CAILQEGRLNYGYTF
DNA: TGTGCCATCCTGCAGGAGGGCCGACTAAACTATGGCTACACCTTC

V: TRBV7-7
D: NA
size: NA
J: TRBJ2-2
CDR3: CASSFASRNQGGELFF
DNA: TGTGCTAGCAGCTTTGCTAGTCGGAATCAGGGCGGGGAGCTGTTTTTT

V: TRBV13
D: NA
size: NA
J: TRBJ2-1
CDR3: CASSIPTSLVSYNEQFF
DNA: TGTGCCAGCAGCATACCGACTAGTTTAGTCTCCTACAATGAGCAGTTCTTC

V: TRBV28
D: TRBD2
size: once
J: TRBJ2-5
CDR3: CASSLSGAVETQYF
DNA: TGTGCCAGCAGTTTAAGCGGGGCCGTGGAGACCCAGTACTTC

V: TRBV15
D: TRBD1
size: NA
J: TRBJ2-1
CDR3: CATSRDRTGSYNEQFF
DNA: TGTGCCACCAGCAGGGATCGGACAGGGTCCTACAATGAGCAGTTCTTC

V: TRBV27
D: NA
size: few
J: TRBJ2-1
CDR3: CASSLGGESYNEQFF
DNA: TGTGCCAGCAGTTTAGGCGGGGAATCCTACAATGAGCAGTTCTTC

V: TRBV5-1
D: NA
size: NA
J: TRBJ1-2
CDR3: CASSLDQGYLRYTF
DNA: TGCGCCAGCAGCTTGGACCAGGGCTATCTTCGCTACACCTTC

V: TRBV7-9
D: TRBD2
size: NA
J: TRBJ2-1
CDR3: CSSSSSRTSGGESYNEQFF
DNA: TGTTCCAGCAGCTCTAGCAGGACTAGCGGGGGCGAATCCTACAATGAGCAGTTCTTC

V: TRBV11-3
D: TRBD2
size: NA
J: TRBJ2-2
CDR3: CASSSTSGSSGTGELFF
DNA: TGTGCCAGCAGCTCTACTAGCGGGAGCTCCGGCACCGGGGAGCTGTTTTTT

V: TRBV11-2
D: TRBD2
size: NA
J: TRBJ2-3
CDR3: CASSFGGLAADTQYF
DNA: TGTGCCAGCAGCTTCGGCGGGCTAGCGGCAGATACGCAGTATTTT

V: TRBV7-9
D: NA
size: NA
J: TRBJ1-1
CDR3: CASSLVQGNTEAFF
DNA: TGTGCCAGCAGCTTAGTACAGGGCAACACTGAAGCTTTCTTT

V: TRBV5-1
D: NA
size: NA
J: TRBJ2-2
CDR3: CASSLPYSTGELFF
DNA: TGCGCCAGCAGCTTACCCTATTCCACCGGGGAGCTGTTTTTT

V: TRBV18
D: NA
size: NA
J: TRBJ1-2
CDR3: CASSPTETEKPHYGYTF
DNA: TGTGCCAGCTCACCCACTGAGACAGAGAAACCCCACTATGGCTACACCTTC

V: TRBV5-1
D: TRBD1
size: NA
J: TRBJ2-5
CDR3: CASSSSLGTGGEQYF
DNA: TGCGCCAGCAGCTCGTCGTTAGGGACAGGGGGGGAGCAGTACTTC

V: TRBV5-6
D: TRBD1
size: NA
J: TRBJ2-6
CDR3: CASSRRGTGDPGANVLTF
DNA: TGTGCCAGCAGCCGAAGAGGGACAGGGGACCCTGGGGCCAACGTCCTGACTTTC

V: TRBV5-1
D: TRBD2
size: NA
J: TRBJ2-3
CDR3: CASSPGLAGLSSTDTQYF
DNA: TGCGCCAGCAGCCCGGGACTAGCGGGTCTTTCTAGCACAGATACGCAGTATTTT

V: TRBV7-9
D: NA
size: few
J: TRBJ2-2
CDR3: CASSDYRNTGELFF
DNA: TGTGCCAGCAGCGACTACAGGAACACCGGGGAGCTGTTTTTT

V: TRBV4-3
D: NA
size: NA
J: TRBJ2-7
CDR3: CASSQEVQGQTYEQYF
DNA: TGCGCCAGCAGCCAAGAGGTTCAGGGACAAACCTACGAGCAGTACTTC

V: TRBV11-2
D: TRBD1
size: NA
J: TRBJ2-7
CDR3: CASSSGTGGFEQYF
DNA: TGTGCCAGCAGCTCCGGGACAGGGGGCTTCGAGCAGTACTTC

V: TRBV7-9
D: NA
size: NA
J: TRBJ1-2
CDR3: CASSLSGSNYGYTF
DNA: TGTGCCAGCAGCTTATCAGGATCTAACTATGGCTACACCTTC

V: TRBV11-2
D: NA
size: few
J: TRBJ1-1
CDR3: CASSLDNRASEAFF
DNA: TGTGCCAGCAGCTTAGACAACAGGGCCTCTGAAGCTTTCTTT

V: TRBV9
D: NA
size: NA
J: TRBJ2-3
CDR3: CASSVGDSTDTQYF
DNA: TGTGCCAGCAGCGTCGGGGATAGCACAGATACGCAGTATTTT

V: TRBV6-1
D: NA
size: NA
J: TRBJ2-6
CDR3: CASTQGTGANVLTF
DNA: TGTGCCAGCACCCAGGGAACTGGGGCCAACGTCCTGACTTTC

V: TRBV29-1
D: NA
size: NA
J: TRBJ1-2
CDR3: CSVQTGISYGYTF
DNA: TGCAGCGTTCAGACAGGTATCAGCTATGGCTACACCTTC